This TCR beta chain was retrieved from a study of blood T cell repertoires in COVID-19. The table came from immunoSEQ multiplex PCR; TCRdb's copy has only in-frame clones and leaves some out. The table records hundreds of thousands of clones, more than 85% of them present only once. The germline CDR1 and CDR2 sequences are MNHEY and SVGAGI. CDR3 length: 13 residues. Trimming shortened V by 5 bases and J by 4 bases, and 11 bases separated the two germline ends. The source material was peripheral blood. This clonotype originated in a man between 40 and 49 years old with acute or convalescent COVID-19. The genes are TRBV6-5 and TRBJ1-2; a possible D gene is TRBD1 (6 bases). The CDR3 sequence is CASSRQDFYGYTF. CDR3 bases: TGTGCCAGCAGTAGACAGGACTTCTATGGCTACACCTTC.